These T cell receptor beta chains were read from a single sample in a study of cytomegalovirus exposure and HLA in healthy donors. Repertoires were generated with immunoSEQ multiplex PCR, while TCRdb's copy carries only in-frame clones and drops some. Altogether about 140,000 clones are present, less than 80% being singletons, with the ten largest covering roughly 10%. The sample was PBMCs. The source of these receptors is a woman aged 45 to 65 in good health and CMV-seropositive. CDR3s include the opening cysteine and the closing phenylalanine or tryptophan. A D gene is named only where the DNA matches it firmly. Only part of the rows carry a size: once, few, many, or a class if the clone is expanded.

-	TRBJ2-1	TRBD2	TRBV7-3	CASSPLTGRGGLYNEQFF
-	TRBJ1-2	-	TRBV6-6	CASTTEGRGYTF
-	TRBJ2-3	TRBD1	TRBV12-5	CASDPPTGGTTDTQYF
-	TRBJ2-7	-	TRBV4-3	CASSQVMGATYEQYF
-	TRBJ2-1	TRBD1	TRBV19	CASGKQGFYEQFF
once	TRBJ1-4	-	TRBV9	CASSPSYSTNEKLFF
-	TRBJ2-1	TRBD2	TRBV9	CASSVTSGLADNEQFF
-	TRBJ1-5	-	TRBV30	CAWSVQGSRTQPQHF
-	TRBJ2-7	-	TRBV28	CASRVTGSEQYF
-	TRBJ1-5	TRBD1	TRBV6-5	CASRDRGYDQPQHF
-	TRBJ2-1	TRBD1	TRBV5-4	CASSLAPRGPLLYNEQFF
-	TRBJ2-1	TRBD2	TRBV4-3	CASSQGPGLADEQFF
-	TRBJ2-5	-	TRBV2	CASSEFPPPTETQYF
few	TRBJ1-2	-	TRBV28	CASSLWRHTPYGYTF
-	TRBJ1-1	-	TRBV6-5	CATNGLNTEAFF